The 32 T cell receptor beta chains listed next were all sequenced from one sample in a study of identical twins. Each CDR3 protein is one row after TCRdb ran MiXCR on the 5' RACE reads. The profile shows under 300,000 distinct CDR3 sequences, 10% to 15% of them singletons. These sequences were also reported in another study, on yellow fever vaccine responses in identical twins.

The sample taken for sequencing was memory (CD45RO+) T cells sorted from blood. All receptors derive from a young woman in good health.

This clonotype was observed at least ten times. The chain links TRBV6-4 to TRBJ2-3; possibly TRBD1 for D (6 bases). The CDR3 is 14 amino acids. The germline V and J ends were trimmed by 5 bases and 2 bases, with 11 bases remaining between them. Germline V gene sequence: CDR1 MRHNA, CDR2 SNTAGT. The CDR3, as DNA: TGTGCCAGCAGTCGGGACATAGACACAGATACGCAGTATTTT. Translation gives CASSRDIDTDTQYF.

Only a few counts were recorded for this clonotype. This chain links TRBV9 with TRBJ1-1; no firm D call. The CDR3 consists of 15 residues. CDR1 and CDR2 (germline): SGDLS, YYNGEE. The ends were cut back, 0 bases at V and 0 bases at J, with 9 bases in the middle. CDR3 coding DNA: TGTGCCAGCAGCGTAGCCAATACGATGAACACTGAAGCTTTCTTT. Translation: CASSVANTMNTEAFF.

The sample holds a few counts of this clonotype. The chain has TRBV7-9 and TRBJ1-1, with D possibly TRBD1 on 5 matching bases. In germline, CDR1 is SEHNR, CDR2 FQNEAQ (reference sequence). Between the trimmed V and J ends, which lost 5 bases and 2 bases, there was a span of 12 bases. The CDR3 totals 14 residues. CDR3 DNA: TGTGCCAGCAGCCCCCCCCAGGGAAACACTGAAGCTTTCTTT. Encoded protein: CASSPPQGNTEAFF.

This clonotype was found a few times. The rearrangement uses TRBV5-1 and TRBJ2-1, with D possibly TRBD2 on 5 matching bases. The germline V gene has CDR1 SGHRS and CDR2 YFSETQ. Trimming removed 4 bases from V and 9 bases from J, with 11 bases in between. CDR3 length equals 12 residues. CDR3 DNA sequence: TGCGCCAGCAGCCCCCTAGCAGGTGAGCAGTTCTTC. Translation gives CASSPLAGEQFF. The entire variable domain, with the rest obtained from reference TRBV5-1 and TRBJ2-1, is as follows: KAGVTQTPRYLIKTRGQQVTLSCSPISGHRSVSWYQQTPGQGLQFLFEYFSETQRNKGNFPGRFSGRQFSNSRSEMNVSTLELGDSALYLCASSPLAGEQFFGPGTRLTVL.

The CDR3 DNA follows: TGCAGTGCTCCCGGATACTTCTCAGATACGCAGTATTTT. This sequence encodes CSAPGYFSDTQYF. The chain combines TRBV20-1 with TRBJ2-3; D ambiguous. The CDR3 has 13 residues. Germline V gives CDR1 DFQATT, CDR2 SNEGSKA (reference sequence). V was pared by 5 bases and J by 4 bases, with 13 bases between.

This clonotype was detected ten times or more. The genes are TRBV5-6 and TRBJ2-1; D not certain. From germline, CDR1 is SGHDT and CDR2 YYEEEE. V was clipped by 0 bases and J by 2 bases, with 12 bases between them. The CDR3 has 16 residues. The CDR3 loop reads CASSLGGSRAYNEQFF. The DNA of the CDR3 is TGTGCCAGCAGCTTGGGTGGCAGCCGGGCCTACAATGAGCAGTTCTTC.

The sample holds a few counts of this clonotype. The rearrangement links TRBV7-9 to TRBJ2-7; perhaps TRBD2 as D (5 bases). The CDR3 runs 12 residues. The V end lost 5 bases, the J end lost 10 bases, and 15 bases lay between the germline ends. Per the germline V gene, CDR1 is SEHNR and CDR2 is FQNEAQ (reference sequence). In nucleotides, the CDR3 is TGTGCCAGCAGCCCTCGGGGAGAGAAACAGTACTTC. Protein: CASSPRGEKQYF. The full variable domain, its missing parts supplied by reference TRBV7-9 and TRBJ2-7, is DTGVSQNPRHKITKRGQNVTFRCDPISEHNRLYWYRQTLGQGPEFLTYFQNEAQLEKSRLLSDRFSAERPKGSFSTLEIQRTEQGDSAMYLCASSPRGEKQYFGPGTRLTVT.

The chain couples TRBV5-6 to TRBJ2-3; D perhaps matches TRBD2 (6 bases). Between the trimmed V and J ends, which lost 0 bases and 4 bases, there was a span of 15 bases. The CDR3 loop spans 16 amino acids. From germline, CDR1 is SGHDT and CDR2 YYEEEE. The CDR3 DNA sequence: TGTGCCAGCAGCTTGGTCGGTCCGGGAGTTGCAGATACGCAGTATTTT. It yields the protein CASSLVGPGVADTQYF.

This clonotype was picked up a small number of times. V and J are TRBV9 and TRBJ1-2; D is uncertain. The CDR3 has 14 amino acids. Trimming removed 0 bases at V and 4 bases at J, with 10 bases between. Germline CDR1 reads SGDLS; CDR2 reads YYNGEE. The CDR3 reads CASSVDSASYGYTF. Written as DNA, the CDR3 is TGTGCCAGCAGCGTAGATTCTGCCAGCTATGGCTACACCTTC.

This clonotype was observed at least ten times. The chain joins TRBV7-9 to TRBJ2-5; maybe TRBD1 (5 bases). CDR1 is SEHNR and CDR2 is FQNEAQ in the germline V gene (reference sequence). Trimming removed 6 bases at V and 3 bases at J, with 5 bases between. The CDR3 has 11 amino acids. CDR3 DNA: TGTGCCAGCAGGGACAAAGAGACCCAGTACTTC. Amino acids: CASRDKETQYF.

V and J are TRBV5-1 and TRBJ2-7, with a weak D call TRBD2 (5 bases). CDR1 SGHRS and CDR2 YFSETQ come from the germline V gene. CDR3 length: 15 amino acids. Trimming removed 0 bases at V and 0 bases at J, with 10 bases between. The CDR3 DNA follows: TGCGCCAGCAGCTTGGGGACTGGATACTCCTACGAGCAGTACTTC. This gives the protein CASSLGTGYSYEQYF.

This clonotype was seen a few times. This chain joins TRBV2 and TRBJ2-3; the D gene could be TRBD1 or TRBD2 (5 bases each). Germline values: CDR1 SNHLY, CDR2 FYNNEI. The length of the CDR3 is 15 residues. V was shortened by 9 bases and J by 1 base, with 17 bases between the two germline ends. CDR3 loop: CASQKEGTRTDTQYF. The CDR3 DNA reads as TGTGCCAGTCAAAAAGAGGGGACCCGCACAGATACGCAGTATTTT.

The rearrangement uses TRBV24-1 and TRBJ2-5, with 7 positions matching TRBD1. The junction had 4 bases not matched to a gene; V was cut back by 1 base and J by 3 bases. CDR1 is KGHDR and CDR2 is SFDVKD in the germline V gene. CDR3 length equals 15 residues. CDR3 amino acids: CATSDLQGKKETQYF. Here the CDR3 DNA reads TGTGCCACCAGTGATTTACAGGGGAAGAAAGAGACCCAGTACTTC.

This chain uses TRBV7-9 with TRBJ2-4, with D unresolved. The CDR3 extends over 11 amino acids. Deletions cut 5 bases from V and 7 bases from J, with 6 bases between. Germline-derived CDR1 and CDR2 are SEHNR and FQNEAQ (reference sequence). CDR3 region: CASSNRNIQYF. The CDR3 DNA follows: TGTGCCAGCAGCAACCGGAACATTCAGTACTTC.

The gene calls are TRBV20-1 and TRBJ1-1; D unclear. Per germline, CDR1 DFQATT and CDR2 SNEGSKA (reference sequence). Between the trimmed V and J ends, which lost 1 base and 1 base, there was a span of 13 bases. CDR3 size: 15 residues. CDR3 residues: CSARGLVGRNTEAFF. The CDR3 nucleotides are TGCAGTGCTAGAGGTCTCGTGGGTCGGAACACTGAAGCTTTCTTT.

This clonotype occurred a few times. V gene TRBV7-9 combines with J gene TRBJ1-1, with 8 bases aligning to TRBD1. The CDR3 is made up of 14 amino acids. The V gene's germline CDR1 is SEHNR and CDR2 FQNEAQ (reference sequence). The V segment lost 1 base and the J segment 7 bases; nucleotides outside the gene matches: 5. DNA for the CDR3: TGTGCCAGCAGCTTAGGACAGGGGCCGGATGAAGCTTTCTTT. This translates into CASSLGQGPDEAFF.

The CDR3 coding sequence is TGTGCCAGCAGTGAGGCCCCAGGGGTTGAGACCCAGTACTTC. It specifies CASSEAPGVETQYF. The chain uses TRBV2 and TRBJ2-5; D possibly corresponds to TRBD1 (6 bases). This CDR3 spans 14 amino acids. V was clipped by 3 bases and J by 5 bases, with 13 bases between them. In germline, CDR1 is SNHLY, CDR2 FYNNEI.

In its sample, this clonotype was seen a few times. The DNA for the CDR3 is TGTGCCAGCAGCTTAGCGACAGTCTCTGGAAACACCATATATTTT. It specifies CASSLATVSGNTIYF. The genes are TRBV7-2 and TRBJ1-3; possibly TRBD1 for D (5 bases). Germline V gives CDR1 SGHTA, CDR2 FQGNSA. The CDR3 is 15 residues long. V shed 0 bases and J shed 0 bases, with 6 bases lying between them.

The table lists this clonotype with many counts. This chain connects TRBV4-3 to TRBJ2-7, with 12 bases fitting TRBD1. The V gene end was trimmed by 0 bases and the J gene end by 5 bases; junction bases not matched to a gene: 5. This CDR3 is 16 amino acids long. The V gene's germline CDR1 is LGHNA and CDR2 YSLEER. The CDR3 bases are TGCGCCAGCAGCCAAGATACCGGGACAGGGGGCAACGAGCAGTACTTC. Encoded protein: CASSQDTGTGGNEQYF.

This sequence joins TRBV7-9 and TRBJ2-3; 11 bases map to TRBD2. CDR3 length: 14 residues. Trimming took 11 bases from V and 2 from J; bases not matched to a gene: 6. Per germline, CDR1 SEHNR and CDR2 FQNEAQ (reference sequence). The CDR3 spells CACGTSGITDTQYF. The CDR3 bases are TGTGCCTGCGGGACTAGCGGAATCACAGATACGCAGTATTTT.

The V call is TRBV3-1, the J call TRBJ2-3, with D unclear. The CDR3 is 14 amino acids. V shed 3 bases and J shed 2 bases, with 9 bases lying between them. The V gene's germline CDR1 is LGHDT and CDR2 YNNKEL (reference sequence). The CDR3 spells CASSQGSLTDTQYF. The CDR3 nucleotides are TGTGCCAGCAGCCAGGGATCCCTCACAGATACGCAGTATTTT.

The chain combines TRBV29-1 with TRBJ2-1, with D perhaps assigned TRBD1 or TRBD2 (5 bases each). The CDR3 consists of 13 residues. From germline, CDR1 is SQVTM and CDR2 ANQGSEA. V lost 6 bases and J lost 5, with 14 bases in between. CDR3 coding DNA: TGCAGCGTCCAAAGAGGGACCCACAATGAGCAGTTCTTC. Translated, it gives CSVQRGTHNEQFF.

CDR3 bases: TGTGCCACCAGTCCACAGGGTAGCAATCAGCCCCAGCATTTT. As protein: CATSPQGSNQPQHF. The V and J genes are TRBV24-1 and TRBJ1-5; tentatively, D is TRBD1 (6 bases). Germline CDR1 is KGHDR and CDR2 is SFDVKD. V was cut by 6 bases and J by 0 bases, with 8 bases left in between. The CDR3 runs to 14 residues.

Many counts were recorded for this clonotype. This chain joins TRBV6-6 and TRBJ2-7; 11 bases are shared with TRBD1. The trim removed 5 bases at V and 0 bases at J, leaving 6 bases unmatched. CDR1 is MNHNY and CDR2 is SVGAGI in the germline V gene (reference sequence). The CDR3 loop spans 16 amino acids. Here the CDR3 reads CASSPGQGAPSYEQYF. CDR3 in DNA: TGTGCCAGCAGTCCCGGACAGGGGGCGCCCTCCTACGAGCAGTACTTC.

The gene calls are TRBV7-3 and TRBJ2-7; D assignment may be TRBD1 or TRBD2 (5 bases each). The V and J ends lost 0 bases and 2 bases respectively, with 14 bases between them. Germline V gene sequence: CDR1 SGHTA, CDR2 FQGTGA. The CDR3 runs 16 residues. The CDR3 bases are TGTGCCAGCAGCTTAACGTTGATTGGGGACCCCTACGAGCAGTACTTC. Encoded protein: CASSLTLIGDPYEQYF.

This clonotype turned up a few times. This chain uses TRBV7-8 with TRBJ1-2, with 8 bases lining up with TRBD1. The germline V gene has CDR1 SGHVS and CDR2 FQNEAQ. Germline trimming cut 5 bases from V and 1 base from J; bases unmatched to any gene: 9. This CDR3 contains 16 residues. CDR3 protein: CASSQTGGRSNYGYTF. Here the CDR3 DNA reads TGTGCCAGCAGCCAAACAGGGGGGAGAAGTAACTATGGCTACACCTTC. The variable domain in full, with the rest retrieved from reference TRBV7-8 and TRBJ1-2, is GAGVSQSPRYKVAKRGQDVALRCDPISGHVSLFWYQQALGQGPEFLTYFQNEAQLDKSGLPSDRFFAERPEGSVSTLKIQRTQQEDSAVYLCASSQTGGRSNYGYTFGSGTRLTVV.

This chain connects TRBV4-1 to TRBJ2-7, with TRBD1 identical over 8 bases. In germline, CDR1 is MGHRA, CDR2 YSYEKL. With 3 bases clipped from V and 3 bases from J, the junction kept 7 bases outside the gene matches. CDR3 size: 15 residues. DNA for the CDR3: TGCGCCAGCAGCCAGGCCTGGACAGGGAACTACGAGCAGTACTTC. This encodes CASSQAWTGNYEQYF.

This clonotype occurred a few times. The chain recombines TRBV7-9 with TRBJ2-2; 8 bases line up with TRBD2. This CDR3 has 15 amino acids. Germline V gene lookup returns CDR1 SEHNR and CDR2 FQNEAQ (reference sequence). V lost 1 base, J lost 10 bases, and 8 bases stayed unmatched. CDR3 sequence reads: CASSLGREGREELFF. Written as DNA, the CDR3 is TGTGCCAGCAGCTTAGGCCGGGAGGGCCGGGAGGAGCTGTTTTTT.

This clonotype was recorded many times. This rearrangement joins TRBV12-3 or TRBV12-4 to TRBJ1-5; 11 bases fit TRBD1. The CDR3 spans 15 residues. The V gene end was trimmed by 7 bases and the J gene end by 4 bases; junction bases not matched to a gene: 6. The CDR3: CASTTGQGGNQPQHF. CDR3 sequence (DNA): TGTGCCAGCACCACGGGACAGGGGGGAAATCAGCCCCAGCATTTT.

The sample holds many counts of this clonotype. The chain couples TRBV5-1 to TRBJ1-4; tentative D call: TRBD1 (6 bases). Germline V lookup: CDR1 SGHRS, CDR2 YFSETQ. V was pared by 1 base and J by 1 base, with 11 bases between. The CDR3 is made up of 16 amino acids. DNA for the CDR3: TGCGCCAGCAGCTTGCTTCCGGGACAAACTAATGAAAAACTGTTTTTT. The encoded protein is CASSLLPGQTNEKLFF.

This clonotype was counted between two and nine times. This chain uses TRBV7-2 with TRBJ1-2, with D possibly matching TRBD1 (6 bases). The CDR3 loop spans 14 amino acids. Trimming took 5 bases from V and 4 from J, leaving 14 bases between them. The V gene's germline CDR1 is SGHTA and CDR2 FQGNSA. As DNA, the CDR3 is TGTGCCAGCAGCCCCTCACAGGGATCCTATGGCTACACCTTC. It specifies CASSPSQGSYGYTF.

This clonotype was seen at least ten times. This chain connects TRBV5-1 to TRBJ2-5; D unresolved. Between the trimmed V and J ends, which lost 0 bases and 1 base, there was a span of 7 bases. CDR1 and CDR2 from the germline V gene are SGHRS and YFSETQ. CDR3 length: 14 amino acids. CDR3 DNA sequence: TGCGCCAGCAGCTTGGTTCGGGTCCAAGAGACCCAGTACTTC. This translates into CASSLVRVQETQYF.